Listed here are 6 T cell receptor beta chains from one sample, sequenced in a study of blood T cell repertoires in COVID-19. Only in-frame clones appear in the TCRdb table, and some are missing; sequencing was by immunoSEQ multiplex PCR. The table shows 75,000 to 90,000 clones, with around 84% occurring only once. The source material was peripheral blood. These TCRs come from an older man with active or convalescent COVID-19.

The gene calls are TRBV30 and TRBJ1-3, with D perhaps TRBD1 (6 bases). The germline CDR1 and CDR2 sequences are GTSNPN and SVGIG (reference sequence). The CDR3 sequence is 14 residues long. Trimming shortened V by 2 bases and J by 1 base, and 9 bases separated the two germline ends. The CDR3 nucleotides read TGTGCCTGGAGTTGGGGGCTGTCTGGAAACACCATATATTTT. Translating it yields CAWSWGLSGNTIYF.

CDR3 amino acids: CASSQGTALANEKLFF. As DNA, the CDR3 is TGTGCCAGCAGCCAAGGGACAGCTCTCGCTAATGAAAAACTGTTTTTT. The chain is built from TRBV3-1 (or the pseudogene TRBV3-2) and TRBJ1-4, with D possibly matching TRBD1 (6 bases). CDR1 is LGHDT, CDR2 YNNKEL, per germline (reference sequence). This CDR3 has 16 amino acids. Trimming took off 1 base at V and 3 bases at J, with 12 bases between the two ends.

The chain is built from TRBV5-4 and TRBJ2-6; TRBD1 matches at 7 bases. Germline V gene lookup returns CDR1 SGHNT and CDR2 YYREEE (reference sequence). The CDR3 extends over 14 amino acids. V was pared by 5 bases and J by 2 bases, with 1 base of the junction left unmatched. The chain's CDR3 is CASRRGPGANVLTF. The DNA of the CDR3 is TGTGCCAGCAGGAGGGGGCCTGGGGCCAACGTCCTGACTTTC.

This sequence joins TRBV28 and TRBJ2-1; 7 bases match TRBD1. Germline V gene data show CDR1 as MDHEN and CDR2 as SYDVKM. The ends lost 6 bases at V and 8 bases at J; junction bases unmatched: 10. The CDR3 runs to 14 residues. CDR3: CASRRTGIVYEQFF. CDR3 DNA sequence: TGTGCCAGCAGGAGGACAGGTATCGTCTATGAGCAGTTCTTC.

The chain uses TRBV6-1 and TRBJ1-1, with TRBD1 as a possible D gene (6 bases). CDR1 and CDR2 (germline): MNHNS, SASEGT. V was cut by 2 bases and J by 4 bases, with 11 bases left in between. The CDR3 runs to 14 residues. As DNA, the CDR3 is TGTGCCAGCAGTGAAATACAGGGTTTCACTGAAGCTTTCTTT. It codes for CASSEIQGFTEAFF.

This clone has only one observation. V and J are TRBV15 and TRBJ2-3; 13 bases align to TRBD2. The CDR3 runs to 17 residues. Germline V gene data show CDR1 as LNHNV and CDR2 as YYDKDF (reference sequence). V dropped 5 bases and J dropped 2; count of bases not matched to a gene: 7. The CDR3 region is CATSPLAGGPVTDTQYF. In nucleotides, the CDR3 is TGTGCCACCAGCCCACTAGCGGGGGGGCCGGTCACAGATACGCAGTATTTT.